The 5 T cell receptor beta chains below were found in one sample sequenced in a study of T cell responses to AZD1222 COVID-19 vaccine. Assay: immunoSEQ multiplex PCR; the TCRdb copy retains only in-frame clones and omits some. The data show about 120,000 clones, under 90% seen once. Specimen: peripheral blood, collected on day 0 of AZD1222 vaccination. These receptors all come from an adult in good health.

The CDR3 DNA sequence: TGTGCCAGTACTAACCGGCAGGATTATAATGAAAAACTGTTTTTT. Translating gives CASTNRQDYNEKLFF. The chain joins TRBV19 to TRBJ1-4; D uncertain. CDR1 and CDR2 (germline): LNHDA, SQIVND (reference sequence). V shed 7 bases and J shed 4 bases, with 16 bases lying between them. The CDR3 sequence is 15 residues long.

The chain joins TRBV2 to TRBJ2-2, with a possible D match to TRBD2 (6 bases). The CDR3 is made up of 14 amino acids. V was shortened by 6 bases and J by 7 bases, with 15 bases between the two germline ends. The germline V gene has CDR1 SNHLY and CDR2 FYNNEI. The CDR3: CASRETSLVGELFF. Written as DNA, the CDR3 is TGTGCCAGCAGGGAGACTAGTTTGGTCGGGGAGCTGTTTTTT.

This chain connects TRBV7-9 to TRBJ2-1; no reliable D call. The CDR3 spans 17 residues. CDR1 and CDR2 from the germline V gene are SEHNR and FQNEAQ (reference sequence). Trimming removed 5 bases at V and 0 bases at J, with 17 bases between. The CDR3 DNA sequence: TGTGCCAGCAGCACTTTGAGTGCCCGGAGCTCCTACAATGAGCAGTTCTTC. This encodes CASSTLSARSSYNEQFF.

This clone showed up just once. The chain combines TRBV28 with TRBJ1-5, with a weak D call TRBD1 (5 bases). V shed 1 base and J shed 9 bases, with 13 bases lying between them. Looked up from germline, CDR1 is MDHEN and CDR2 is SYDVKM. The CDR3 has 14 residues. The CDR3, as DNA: TGTGCCAGCAGTTTATTGTGGGGGGAGAGGCCCCAGCATTTT. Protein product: CASSLLWGERPQHF. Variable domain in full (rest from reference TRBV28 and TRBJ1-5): DVKVTQSSRYLVKRTGEKVFLECVQDMDHENMFWYRQDPGLGLRLIYFSYDVKMKEKGDIPEGYSVSREKKERFSLILESASTNQTSMYLCASSLLWGERPQHFGDGTRLSIL.

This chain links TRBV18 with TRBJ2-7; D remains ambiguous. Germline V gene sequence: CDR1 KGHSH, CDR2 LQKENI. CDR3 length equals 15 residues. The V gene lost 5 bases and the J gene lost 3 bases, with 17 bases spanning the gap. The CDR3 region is CASSARAAAFYEQYF. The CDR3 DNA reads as TGTGCCAGCTCAGCTCGGGCCGCGGCCTTCTACGAGCAGTACTTC.